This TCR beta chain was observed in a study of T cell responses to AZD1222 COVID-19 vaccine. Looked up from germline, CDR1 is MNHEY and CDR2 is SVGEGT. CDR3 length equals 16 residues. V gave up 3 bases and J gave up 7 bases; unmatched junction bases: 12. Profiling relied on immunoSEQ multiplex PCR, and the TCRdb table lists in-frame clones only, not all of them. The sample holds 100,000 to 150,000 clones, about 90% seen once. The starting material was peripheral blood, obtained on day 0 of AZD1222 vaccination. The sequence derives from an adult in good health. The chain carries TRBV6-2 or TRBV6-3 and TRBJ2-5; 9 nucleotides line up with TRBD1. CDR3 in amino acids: CASSYLRRGTGSTQYF. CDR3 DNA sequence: TGTGCCAGCAGTTATCTCCGACGGGGGACAGGGTCGACCCAGTACTTC.